These 20 T cell receptor beta chains were sequenced from one sample in a study of T cell repertoires in aging, cancer and after chemotherapy. TCR beta rearrangements were amplified from peripheral blood genomic DNA. Multiplex touch-down PCR with TRB-A/B primers amplified rearranged V-D-J TRB sequences. Via MiXCR, TCRdb re-called the multiplex PCR reads, giving one row per CDR3 protein. The profile shows more than 8,000 distinct CDR3 sequences, roughly 25% of them singletons. Specimen: blood. The receptors shown here come from a human donor with a blood cancer.

This clonotype occurred a few times. The rearrangement uses TRBV20-1 and TRBJ2-2; 11 bases fit TRBD2. The V gene's germline CDR1 is DFQATT and CDR2 SNEGSKA (reference sequence). The V segment lost 3 bases and the J segment 7 bases; nucleotides outside the gene matches: 1. CDR3 length equals 13 residues. The CDR3 DNA sequence: TGCAGTGCTAGGGGGACTAGCGGCGGGGAGCTGTTTTTT. Residues: CSARGTSGGELFF.

This clonotype rates as medium-sized. The chain employs TRBV19 and TRBJ2-2; D is tentatively TRBD1 or TRBD2 (6 bases each). V was shortened by 5 bases and J by 0 bases, with 13 bases between the two germline ends. The V gene's germline CDR1 is LNHDA and CDR2 SQIVND (reference sequence). The CDR3 runs to 16 residues. This chain's CDR3 is CASSDWGASNTGELFF. The CDR3 DNA reads TGTGCCAGTAGTGACTGGGGGGCTTCGAACACCGGGGAGCTGTTTTTT.

Judged by abundance, this clonotype is medium-sized (0.01 to 0.1%). The chain couples TRBV6-5 to TRBJ2-6; unclear D gene. Germline values: CDR1 MNHEY, CDR2 SVGAGI. V dropped 10 bases and J dropped 4 bases, with 8 bases sitting between them. The CDR3 runs to 12 residues. CDR3 sequence: CATAVGANVLTF. In DNA form, the CDR3 reads TGTGCCACCGCTGTGGGGGCCAACGTCCTGACTTTC.

This clonotype is labeled medium-sized (0.01 to 0.1%). The chain links TRBV29-1 to TRBJ1-5; no reliable D call. V was cut by 6 bases and J by 0 bases, with 15 bases left in between. Germline loops: CDR1 SQVTM, CDR2 ANQGSEA. This CDR3 contains 15 residues. This CDR3 is CSVAVPENSNQPQHF. The CDR3 nucleotides are TGCAGCGTGGCCGTTCCTGAGAATAGCAATCAGCCCCAGCATTTT.

This rearrangement joins TRBV28 to TRBJ1-4; D is unresolved. V was trimmed by 5 bases and J by 4 bases, leaving 11 bases between them. CDR1 and CDR2 from the germline V gene are MDHEN and SYDVKM. This CDR3 is built from 14 residues. The CDR3 loop is CASSVGWGNEKLFF. The DNA of the CDR3 is TGTGCCAGCAGTGTCGGTTGGGGTAATGAAAAACTGTTTTTT. The full variable domain, rest sourced from reference TRBV28 and TRBJ1-4, is DVKVTQSSRYLVKRTGEKVFLECVQDMDHENMFWYRQDPGLGLRLIYFSYDVKMKEKGDIPEGYSVSREKKERFSLILESASTNQTSMYLCASSVGWGNEKLFFGSGTQLSVL.

This clonotype is classed as medium-sized. Here the CDR3 DNA reads TGTGCCAGTAGTATAGCGGGGGATCTCAACGAGCAGTACTTC. It translates to CASSIAGDLNEQYF. The genes are TRBV19 and TRBJ2-7; a weak D match, TRBD2 (6 bases). Trimming took off 1 base at V and 5 bases at J, with 12 bases between the two ends. The V gene's germline CDR1 is LNHDA and CDR2 SQIVND (reference sequence). The CDR3 consists of 14 residues. Full variable domain (outside the CDR3, taken from reference TRBV19 and TRBJ2-7): DGGITQSPKYLFRKEGQNVTLSCEQNLNHDAMYWYRQDPGQGLRLIYYSQIVNDFQKGDIAEGYSVSREKKESFPLTVTSAQKNPTAFYLCASSIAGDLNEQYFGPGTRLTVT.

This clonotype is labeled as medium-sized (0.01 to 0.1%). This chain links TRBV30 with TRBJ2-5; D uncertain. The germline CDR1 and CDR2 sequences are GTSNPN and SVGIG (reference sequence). V was clipped by 0 bases and J by 7 bases, with 6 bases between them. CDR3 length: 11 residues. The CDR3 nucleotides are TGTGCCTGGAGTGTACCCGGGACCCAGTACTTC. Its translation: CAWSVPGTQYF.

The table lists this clonotype with a few counts. The chain recombines TRBV7-2 with TRBJ2-7; 10 nucleotides line up with TRBD1. J lost 4 bases, V lost 5 bases, and 5 bases had no gene match. The CDR3 loop spans 14 amino acids. Germline V gene data show CDR1 as SGHTA and CDR2 as FQGNSA. CDR3 protein: CASSAGTGVYEQYF. The CDR3, as DNA: TGTGCCAGCAGCGCCGGGACAGGGGTGTACGAGCAGTACTTC.

This clonotype is labeled medium-sized. V usage is TRBV11-1 and J usage is TRBJ1-1, with D perhaps matching TRBD1 (5 bases). Trimming shortened V by 1 base and J by 0 bases, and 12 bases separated the two germline ends. This CDR3 has 16 residues. CDR1 is SGHAT and CDR2 is FQDESV in the germline V gene (reference sequence). CDR3 coding DNA: TGTGCCAGCAGCTTAGGGGGGACTCTCCTGAACACTGAAGCTTTCTTT. Encoded protein: CASSLGGTLLNTEAFF. Full variable domain (missing parts from reference TRBV11-1 and TRBJ1-1): EAEVAQSPRYKITEKSQAVAFWCDPISGHATLYWYRQILGQGPELLVQFQDESVVDDSQLPKDRFSAERLKGVDSTLKIQPAELGDSAMYLCASSLGGTLLNTEAFFGQGTRLTVV.

This clonotype is categorized as medium-sized. V usage is TRBV13 and J usage is TRBJ2-7; D may be TRBD1 (5 bases). CDR3 length: 13 residues. Germline V CDR1 and CDR2: PRHDT, FYEKMQ (reference sequence). The V end was cut by 2 bases, the J end by 0 bases, with 5 bases between. CDR3 nucleotide sequence: TGTGCCAGCAGCTTACAGGGCTCCTACGAGCAGTACTTC. The encoded protein is CASSLQGSYEQYF.

The sample holds one count of this clonotype. This chain links TRBV4-3 with TRBJ2-1, with D perhaps TRBD2 (5 bases). V gave up 3 bases and J gave up 3 bases, with 12 bases separating them. The germline CDR1 and CDR2 sequences are LGHNA and YSLEER. The CDR3 runs to 15 residues. The CDR3 bases are TGCGCCAGCAGCCAGGGCGACGGGGTCTACAATGAGCAGTTCTTC. Encoded protein: CASSQGDGVYNEQFF.

This clonotype is classed as medium-sized (0.01 to 0.1%). The chain carries TRBV18 and TRBJ2-7; D gene unclear. Trimming left V 5 bases short and J 3 bases short, with 8 bases between. The CDR3 contains 12 residues. Germline V gene lookup returns CDR1 KGHSH and CDR2 LQKENI. CDR3 residues: CASSIGNYEQYF. The DNA for the CDR3 is TGTGCCAGCTCAATCGGCAACTACGAGCAGTACTTC.

This clonotype rates as medium-sized (0.01 to 0.1%). V and J are TRBV6-2 or TRBV6-3 and TRBJ1-5; TRBD1 matches 10 bases. This CDR3 has 15 amino acids. Trimming took 6 bases from V and 9 from J; bases not matched to a gene: 11. Germline CDR1 MNHEY, CDR2 SVGEGT. The CDR3 spells CASRPGQGKVGPQHF. The CDR3, as DNA: TGTGCCAGCAGGCCGGGACAGGGGAAGGTTGGGCCCCAGCATTTT.

By share, this clonotype counts as medium-sized. The rearrangement uses TRBV29-1 and TRBJ2-7, with 13 nucleotides matching TRBD2. Trimming removed 0 bases from V and 9 bases from J; junction bases left unmatched: 5. CDR3 size: 14 residues. CDR1 is SQVTM, CDR2 ANQGSEA, per germline. For the CDR3, the DNA is TGCAGCGTTGAAGAGGGACTAGCGGGACGAACGCAGTACTTC. Its translation is CSVEEGLAGRTQYF.

This clonotype is categorized as medium-sized. The chain uses TRBV27 and TRBJ2-1, with D perhaps TRBD2 (6 bases). V was shortened by 8 bases and J by 5 bases, with 10 bases between the two germline ends. This CDR3 spans 12 amino acids. CDR1 is MNHEY and CDR2 is SMNVEV in the germline V gene (reference sequence). The CDR3 protein is CASLANHNEQFF. The CDR3 DNA reads as TGTGCCAGCCTAGCGAATCACAATGAGCAGTTCTTC.

This clonotype is labeled as medium-sized. The chain joins TRBV5-4 to TRBJ2-2, with TRBD2 matching over 11 bases. Germline values: CDR1 SGHNT, CDR2 YYREEE (reference sequence). The CDR3 runs 15 residues. After removal of 4 bases from V and 6 bases from J, the junction contained 5 bases not matched to a gene. The CDR3 DNA follows: TGTGCCAGCAGCGGCTCGGGACTAGCGGCCGGGGAGCTGTTTTTT. It yields the protein CASSGSGLAAGELFF.

This chain joins TRBV6-6 and TRBJ1-3; D unclear. Germline values: CDR1 MNHNY, CDR2 SVGAGI (reference sequence). The ends were cut back, 2 bases at V and 0 bases at J, with 14 bases in the middle. The CDR3 runs to 17 residues. CDR3 region: CASSYKEGPSSGNTIYF. In DNA, the CDR3 is TGTGCCAGCAGTTACAAGGAGGGTCCGAGCTCTGGAAACACCATATATTTT.

This clonotype was observed many times. The chain uses TRBV6-2 or TRBV6-3 and TRBJ1-5, with TRBD1 identical over 8 bases. Germline CDR1 is MNHEY and CDR2 is SVGEGT. This CDR3 is 17 amino acids long. After removal of 6 bases from V and 1 base from J, the junction contained 11 bases not matched to a gene. The CDR3 loop reads CASRRDRYLLSNQPQHF. The CDR3, as DNA: TGTGCCAGCAGGCGGGACAGGTACCTGCTAAGCAATCAGCCCCAGCATTTT.

The chain uses TRBV20-1 and TRBJ2-1; the match to TRBD2 covers 8 bases. This CDR3 spans 15 amino acids. The germline V gene has CDR1 DFQATT and CDR2 SNEGSKA (reference sequence). Trimming took 0 bases from V and 6 from J; bases not matched to a gene: 7. CDR3 protein: CSARDPGLDINEQFF. For the CDR3, the DNA is TGCAGTGCTAGAGACCCGGGACTAGACATCAATGAGCAGTTCTTC.

As to this clonotype: At one of its ends the junction is not consistent with the germline gene, which may arise from a read error. CDR3 in DNA: TGTGCCAGCAGTGCTTCGACAGAGAACACTGGAGCTTTCTTT. Amino acid sequence: CASSASTENTGAFF. V gene TRBV6-6 combines with J gene TRBJ1-1; TRBD1 might be the D (5 bases). The CDR3 is made up of 14 amino acids. CDR1 MNHNY and CDR2 SVGAGI come from the germline V gene (reference sequence).